This T cell receptor beta chain was captured by sequencing in a study of blood T cell repertoires in COVID-19 (TCRdb year 2020). In the study overall: Samples from collaborators originated in the United States, Italy and Spain and spanned both the acute and convalescent phases of COVID-19. The material from the prospective study consisted of cDNA or gDNA derived from T cells, B-cell-depleted T cells, or PBMCs. Subjects who had been exposed to COVID-19, were actively infected with it, or had recovered from it provided the deeply sampled blood TCRbeta repertoires that made up the dataset. The repertoires were released in a freely available public database intended as a resource for research on the immune response to SARS-CoV-2. Samples came from the ongoing ImmuneRACE study (first 160 participants) plus 1,254 subjects from 6 global collaborators. Sample metadata almost always included a de-identified subject ID, COVID-19 status, age in years and sex. Where available, HLA class I and class II types were taken from metadata supplied by the sample provider and were not determined by assay-based typing.

The collaborating institutions used their own protocols to collect whole blood in K2EDTA tubes. Collaborator samples were shipped for TCRbeta analysis as frozen whole blood, isolated PBMCs, or DNA extracted from either sample type. Broader findings and caveats from the paper: The quantity of clinical and demographic metadata differed by source and by participant and was supplied without curation.

CDR1 and CDR2 were assigned from the germline V gene as LGHNT and FRNRAP. The CDR3 runs 15 amino acids, cysteine and phenylalanine included. The kept DNA is CDR3 alone, 45 bases in frame from the first base. The V and J ends are trimmed by 6 bases and 2 bases, leaving 14 bases between them. This clone has a single count. No cognate antigen has been identified for it. It has no much larger one-base neighbor in the sample; base qualities were not kept. The immunoSEQ Assay, a bias-controlled multiplex PCR, was used to amplify TCRbeta CDR3 regions from genomic DNA. The published analysis was carried out like this. Nucleated cell counts per sample were estimated from amplification of reference gene primers within the assay. Sequence reads were collapsed and filtered to measure the absolute abundance of every unique TCRbeta CDR3 rearrangement. For each sample, productive Simpson clonality was calculated by taking the square root of Simpson's diversity index across productive rearrangements. What TCRdb holds here is the immuneACCESS table cut down to in-frame rearrangements. Part of the clones is not present; checked against another copy, under half of the missing clones reflect an unresolved V gene, and the others are unexplained. From that table come the V and J calls and clone size; the DNA was used to work out D and trimming. This sample has more than 200,000 clones in its table, and 70% to 90% of those were observed once. Roughly 2% of the sample rests with the top ten.

This receptor was identified in a woman in her 50s with acute or convalescent COVID-19. This chain joins TRBV12-5 to TRBJ1-5; possibly the D gene is TRBD1, per 5 matching bases. Specimen: peripheral blood. CDR3 region: CASGKQGGGNQPQHF. The DNA sequence follows: TGTGCTAGTGGAAAACAAGGAGGGGGCAATCAGCCCCAGCATTTT.